These 14 T cell receptor beta chains originate from one sample sequenced in a study of cytotoxic CD8 clonotypes in ibrutinib-treated CLL. Assay used: immunoSEQ multiplex PCR; TCRdb lists only in-frame clones, some missing. The table shows 20,000 to 30,000 clones, with over 55% occurring only once. The input for sequencing was PBMCs, taken after 12 months of ibrutinib treatment. The origin of the receptors is a human donor with chronic lymphocytic leukemia.

J is TRBJ2-3 and V is TRBV6-6; the D is unclear. Looked up from germline, CDR1 is MNHNY and CDR2 is SVGAGI (reference sequence). The CDR3 has 14 residues. V lost 2 bases and J 1 base, leaving 7 bases between the germline ends. The CDR3 protein is CASSYVYRTDTQYF. CDR3 in DNA: TGTGCCAGCAGTTACGTGTACCGCACAGATACGCAGTATTTT.

This clone occurred a few times. J is TRBJ2-5 and V is TRBV5-6; the D is unclear. The V end was cut by 4 bases, the J end by 5 bases, with 12 bases between. In germline, CDR1 is SGHDT, CDR2 YYEEEE. CDR3 length: 13 amino acids. The CDR3 nucleotides read TGTGCCAGCAGCCCGGCGGCTCGGGAGACCCAGTACTTC. Residues: CASSPAARETQYF.

The J gene is TRBJ2-3, the V gene TRBV11-2, with 10 bases lining up with TRBD2. This CDR3 comprises 15 residues. V shed 2 bases and J 6 bases; nucleotides not matched to a gene: 5. Germline V gene sequence: CDR1 SGHAT, CDR2 FQNNGV. This CDR3 is CASSLQRGGTDTQYF. The CDR3 nucleotides read TGTGCCAGCAGCTTACAGCGGGGGGGTACGGATACGCAGTATTTT. Full variable domain (missing parts from reference TRBV11-2 and TRBJ2-3): EAGVAQSPRYKIIEKRQSVAFWCNPISGHATLYWYQQILGQGPKLLIQFQNNGVVDDSQLPKDRFSAERLKGVDSTLKIQPAKLEDSAVYLCASSLQRGGTDTQYFGPGTRLTVL.

The chain employs TRBV28 and TRBJ1-2; D is ambiguous. V was pared by 6 bases and J by 4 bases, with 12 bases between. This CDR3 spans 13 amino acids. Germline V gene data show CDR1 as MDHEN and CDR2 as SYDVKM. CDR3 DNA: TGTGCCAGCAGGGACCTAAGAGGCTATGGCTACACCTTC. Amino acid sequence: CASRDLRGYGYTF.

This chain connects TRBV5-1 to TRBJ1-1; 9 bases line up with TRBD1. Germline values: CDR1 SGHRS, CDR2 YFSETQ. CDR3 length: 15 amino acids. V lost 4 bases, J lost 1 base, and 5 bases stayed unmatched. The DNA of the CDR3 is TGCGCCAGCAGCCCCGGGACAGGGCCGAACACTGAAGCTTTCTTT. Amino acid sequence: CASSPGTGPNTEAFF.

This clone was seen a handful of times. V usage is TRBV27 and J usage is TRBJ2-7; D is undetermined. Deletions cut 5 bases from V and 1 base from J, with 15 bases between. The CDR3 has 15 amino acids. Germline CDR1 MNHEY, CDR2 SMNVEV (reference sequence). CDR3 DNA sequence: TGTGCCAGCAGTCCCTTGGGTACGGGTTCCTACGAGCAGTACTTC. This encodes CASSPLGTGSYEQYF.

The chain uses TRBV7-3 and TRBJ2-5, with TRBD2 matching 13 bases. The CDR3 consists of 17 residues. The V and J ends lost 7 bases and 5 bases, in that order; junction bases with no gene match: 13. The germline gives CDR1 SGHTA, CDR2 FQGTGA. The CDR3 protein is CASNQLAGGHHWETQYF. CDR3 in DNA: TGTGCCAGCAACCAACTAGCGGGGGGGCATCATTGGGAGACCCAGTACTTC. Full variable domain (outside the CDR3, taken from reference TRBV7-3 and TRBJ2-5): GAGVSQTPSNKVTEKGKYVELRCDPISGHTALYWYRQSLGQGPEFLIYFQGTGAADDSGLPNDRFFAVRPEGSVSTLKIQRTERGDSAVYLCASNQLAGGHHWETQYFGPGTRLLVL.

This clone has more than one count but fewer than ten. V and J are TRBV19 and TRBJ2-5; D is perhaps TRBD1 (6 bases). V was shortened by 6 bases and J by 5 bases, with 16 bases between the two germline ends. Germline values: CDR1 LNHDA, CDR2 SQIVND (reference sequence). The CDR3 has 14 residues. The CDR3 coding sequence is TGTGCCAGTAGCAGTAGCAGGGGATACGAGACCCAGTACTTC. Amino acids: CASSSSRGYETQYF.

J is TRBJ2-2 and V is TRBV11-3, with D tentatively TRBD2 (5 bases). CDR3 size: 13 residues. Germline CDR1 SGHNT, CDR2 YENEEA. The V end lost 5 bases, the J end lost 5 bases, and 9 bases lay between the germline ends. CDR3 in DNA: TGTGCCAGCAGCCAACCGGGGACCGGGGAGCTGTTTTTT. Its protein is CASSQPGTGELFF.

This sequence joins TRBV11-2 and TRBJ2-7, with 9 bases lining up with TRBD1. The CDR3 extends over 16 amino acids. V trimming: 5 bases; J trimming: 2 bases; junction bases outside the gene matches: 10. Per germline, CDR1 SGHAT and CDR2 FQNNGV. For the CDR3, the DNA is TGTGCCAGCAGCGTCACTCCCGGGACAGGGCCCTACGAGCAGTACTTC. It specifies CASSVTPGTGPYEQYF.

V and J are TRBV27 and TRBJ2-3, with 10 nucleotides matching TRBD2. CDR1 and CDR2 (germline): MNHEY, SMNVEV (reference sequence). The CDR3 runs 14 residues. V lost 2 bases and J lost 8; bases outside the gene matches: 4. The CDR3 sequence is CASSLKRGGGTQYF. The CDR3 DNA follows: TGTGCCAGCAGTTTAAAGCGGGGGGGTGGTACGCAGTATTTT.

J is TRBJ2-7 and V is TRBV5-1; no reliable D call. The CDR3 covers 14 residues. V was pared by 1 base and J by 0 bases, with 8 bases between. Germline V CDR1 and CDR2: SGHRS, YFSETQ. CDR3 sequence reads: CASSLMGSSYEQYF. The CDR3 DNA sequence: TGCGCCAGCAGCTTGATGGGCAGCTCCTACGAGCAGTACTTC.

The chain uses TRBV6-1 and TRBJ1-6; possibly TRBD1 for D (6 bases). CDR3 size: 12 residues. Germline V gene data show CDR1 as MNHNS and CDR2 as SASEGT. Trimming cost V 7 bases and J 7 bases, with 8 bases left between them. As DNA, the CDR3 is TGTGCCAGCATTCAGGGGAATTCACCCCTCCACTTT. This encodes CASIQGNSPLHF.

J is TRBJ2-3 and V is TRBV10-2, with D hard to call. The CDR3 sequence is 11 residues long. V dropped 5 bases and J dropped 5 bases, with 5 bases sitting between them. Germline V gene data show CDR1 as WSHSY and CDR2 as SAAADI. DNA for the CDR3: TGCGCCAGCAGTTGGGTAGATACGCAGTATTTT. Protein sequence: CASSWVDTQYF.